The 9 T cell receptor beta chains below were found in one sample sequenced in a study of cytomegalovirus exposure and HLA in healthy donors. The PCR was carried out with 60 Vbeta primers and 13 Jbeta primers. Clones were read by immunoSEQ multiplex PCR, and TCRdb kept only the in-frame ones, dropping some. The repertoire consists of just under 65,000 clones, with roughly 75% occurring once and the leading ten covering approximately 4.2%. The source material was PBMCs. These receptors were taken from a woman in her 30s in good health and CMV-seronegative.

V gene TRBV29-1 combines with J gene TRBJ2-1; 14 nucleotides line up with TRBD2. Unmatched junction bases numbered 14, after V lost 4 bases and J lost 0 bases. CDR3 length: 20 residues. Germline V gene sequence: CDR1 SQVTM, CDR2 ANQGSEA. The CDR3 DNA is TGCAGCGTTGTGGGCCTAAGACTAGCGGGAGGGCCGGGCTCCTACAATGAGCAGTTCTTC. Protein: CSVVGLRLAGGPGSYNEQFF.

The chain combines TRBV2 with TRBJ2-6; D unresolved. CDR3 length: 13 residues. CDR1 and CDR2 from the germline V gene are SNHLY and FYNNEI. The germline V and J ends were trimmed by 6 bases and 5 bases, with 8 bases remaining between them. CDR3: CASSLGWANVLTF. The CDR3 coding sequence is TGTGCCAGCAGCCTCGGGTGGGCCAACGTCCTGACTTTC.

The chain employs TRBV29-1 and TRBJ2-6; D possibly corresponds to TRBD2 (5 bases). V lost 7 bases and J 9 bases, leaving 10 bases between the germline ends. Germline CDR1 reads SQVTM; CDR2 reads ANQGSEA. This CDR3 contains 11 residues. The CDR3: CSGRYHNVLTF. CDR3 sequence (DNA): TGCAGCGGGAGGTATCACAACGTCCTGACTTTC.

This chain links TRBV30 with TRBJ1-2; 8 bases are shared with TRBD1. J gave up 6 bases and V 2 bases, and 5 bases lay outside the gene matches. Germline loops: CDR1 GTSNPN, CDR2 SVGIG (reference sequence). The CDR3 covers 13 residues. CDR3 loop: CAWSRDRPHGYTF. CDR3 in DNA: TGTGCCTGGAGTCGGGACAGGCCTCATGGCTACACCTTC.

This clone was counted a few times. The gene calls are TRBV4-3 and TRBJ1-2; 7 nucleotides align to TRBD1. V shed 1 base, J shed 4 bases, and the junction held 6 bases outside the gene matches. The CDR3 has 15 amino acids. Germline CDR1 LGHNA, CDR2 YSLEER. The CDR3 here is CASSQGTGPFYGYTF. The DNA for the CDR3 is TGCGCCAGCAGCCAAGGGACAGGTCCCTTCTATGGCTACACCTTC.

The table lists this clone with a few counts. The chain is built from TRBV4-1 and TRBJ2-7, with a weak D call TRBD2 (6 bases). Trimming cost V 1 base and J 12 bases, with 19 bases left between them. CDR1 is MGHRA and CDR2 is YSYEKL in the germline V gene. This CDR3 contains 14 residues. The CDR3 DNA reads TGCGCCAGCAGCCAAGTGGGGGACTCCGAGGGGCCGTACTTC. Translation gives CASSQVGDSEGPYF.

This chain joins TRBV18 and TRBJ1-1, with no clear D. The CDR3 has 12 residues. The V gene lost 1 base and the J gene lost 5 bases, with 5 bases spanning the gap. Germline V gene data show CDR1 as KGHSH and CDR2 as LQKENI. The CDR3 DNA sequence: TGTGCCAGCTCACCACTAGCTACTGAAGCTTTCTTT. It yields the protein CASSPLATEAFF.

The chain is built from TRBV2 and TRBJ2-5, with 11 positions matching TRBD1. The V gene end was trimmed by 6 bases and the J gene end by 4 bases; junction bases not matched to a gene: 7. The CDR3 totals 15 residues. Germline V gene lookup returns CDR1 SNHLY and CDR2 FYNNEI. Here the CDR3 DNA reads TGTGCCAGCAGGAAATTGGGACAGGGGGGAGAGACCCAGTACTTC. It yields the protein CASRKLGQGGETQYF.

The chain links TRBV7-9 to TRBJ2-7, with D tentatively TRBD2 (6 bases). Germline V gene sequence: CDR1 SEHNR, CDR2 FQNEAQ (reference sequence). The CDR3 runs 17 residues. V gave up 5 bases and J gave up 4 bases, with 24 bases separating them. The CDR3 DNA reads TGTGCCAGCAGCGACCTTCTCGGGGAGGACAAATATTACGAGCAGTACTTC. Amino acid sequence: CASSDLLGEDKYYEQYF.